Each of the 5 T cell receptor beta chains below was sequenced from the same sample in a study of blood T cell repertoires in COVID-19. Clones were read by immunoSEQ multiplex PCR, and TCRdb kept only the in-frame ones, dropping some. The table lists some 70,000 clones, around 88% of them singletons. Sequencing input: peripheral blood. These receptors came from a woman in her 70s with acute or convalescent COVID-19.

This clone was recorded once. The rearrangement links TRBV7-2 to TRBJ1-2, with TRBD1 identical over 7 bases. Germline V gives CDR1 SGHTA, CDR2 FQGNSA. This CDR3 is built from 15 residues. Trimming removed 3 bases from V and 4 bases from J; junction bases left unmatched: 8. The DNA for the CDR3 is TGTGCCAGCAGCTTTCGAGGGACAGAAATCTATGGCTACACCTTC. Amino acid sequence: CASSFRGTEIYGYTF.

As DNA, the CDR3 is TGTGCCAGCAGCGAGCCTGTCGAGGAAGCCAACGTCCTGACTTTC. This sequence encodes CASSEPVEEANVLTF. The V call is TRBV9, the J call TRBJ2-6; no definite D call. Germline V gene lookup returns CDR1 SGDLS and CDR2 YYNGEE. V lost 3 bases, J lost 7 bases, and 14 bases lay in between. The CDR3 contains 15 residues.

The chain links TRBV11-1 to TRBJ2-5; possible D gene TRBD1, 7 bases. V gave up 2 bases and J gave up 2 bases, with 15 bases separating them. CDR1 is SGHAT, CDR2 FQDESV, per germline (reference sequence). The CDR3 totals 16 residues. CDR3 nucleotides: TGTGCCAGCAGCTTAAGGAGGGGGCGAAAACAAGAGACCCAGTACTTC. Translated, it gives CASSLRRGRKQETQYF.

This chain joins TRBV27 and TRBJ2-2; 7 bases align to TRBD1. J was trimmed by 5 bases and V by 1 base; bases with no gene match: 1. Per germline, CDR1 MNHEY and CDR2 SMNVEV (reference sequence). The length of the CDR3 is 14 residues. DNA of the CDR3: TGTGCCAGCAGTTTATACAGGGGAACCGGGGAGCTGTTTTTT. Amino acid sequence: CASSLYRGTGELFF.

The rearrangement links TRBV5-6 to TRBJ1-2; D is unresolved. CDR1 is SGHDT, CDR2 YYEEEE, per germline. V lost 0 bases, J lost 6 bases, and 12 bases lay in between. The CDR3 is 14 residues long. The CDR3 reads CASSLGRRIHGYTF. The CDR3 region has the DNA TGTGCCAGCAGCTTGGGGAGGAGGATTCATGGCTACACCTTC.